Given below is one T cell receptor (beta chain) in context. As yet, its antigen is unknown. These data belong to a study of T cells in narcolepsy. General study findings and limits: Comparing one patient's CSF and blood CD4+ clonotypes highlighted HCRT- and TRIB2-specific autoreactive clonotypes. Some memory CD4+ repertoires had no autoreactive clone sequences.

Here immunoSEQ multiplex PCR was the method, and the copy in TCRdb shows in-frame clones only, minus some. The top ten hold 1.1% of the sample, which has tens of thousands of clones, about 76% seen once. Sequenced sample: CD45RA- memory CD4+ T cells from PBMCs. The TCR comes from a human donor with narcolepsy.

The CDR3 spells CASSGGLASTNNEQFF. The CDR3, as DNA: TGTGCCAGCAGCGGTGGACTAGCGAGTACCAACAATGAGCAGTTCTTC. The rearrangement uses TRBV7-9 and TRBJ2-1; 9 bases are shared with TRBD2. CDR3 size: 16 residues. From germline, CDR1 is SEHNR and CDR2 FQNEAQ (reference sequence). J lost 5 bases, V lost 5 bases, and 10 bases had no gene match.